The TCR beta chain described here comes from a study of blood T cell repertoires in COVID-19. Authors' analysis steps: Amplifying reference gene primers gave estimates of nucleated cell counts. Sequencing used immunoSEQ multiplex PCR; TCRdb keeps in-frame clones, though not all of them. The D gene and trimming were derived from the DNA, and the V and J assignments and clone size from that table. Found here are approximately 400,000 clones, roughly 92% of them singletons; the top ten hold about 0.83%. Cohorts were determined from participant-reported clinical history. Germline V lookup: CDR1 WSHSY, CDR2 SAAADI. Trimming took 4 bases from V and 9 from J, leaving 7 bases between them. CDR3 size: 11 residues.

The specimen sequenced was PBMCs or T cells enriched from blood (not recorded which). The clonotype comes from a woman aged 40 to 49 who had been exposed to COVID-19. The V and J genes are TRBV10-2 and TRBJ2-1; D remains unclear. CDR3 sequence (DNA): TGCGCCAGCAGTGGTTCATCTGAGCAGTTCTTC. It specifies CASSGSSEQFF.